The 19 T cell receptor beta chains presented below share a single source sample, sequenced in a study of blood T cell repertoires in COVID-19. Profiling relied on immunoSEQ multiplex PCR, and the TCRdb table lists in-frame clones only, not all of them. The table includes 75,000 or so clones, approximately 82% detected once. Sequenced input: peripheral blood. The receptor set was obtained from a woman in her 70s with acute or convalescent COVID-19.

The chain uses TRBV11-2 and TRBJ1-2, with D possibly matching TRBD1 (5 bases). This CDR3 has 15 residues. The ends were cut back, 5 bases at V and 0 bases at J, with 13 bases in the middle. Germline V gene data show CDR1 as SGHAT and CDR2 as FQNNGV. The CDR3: CASSNTGLANYGYTF. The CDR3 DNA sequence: TGTGCCAGCAGCAATACAGGACTAGCTAACTATGGCTACACCTTC.

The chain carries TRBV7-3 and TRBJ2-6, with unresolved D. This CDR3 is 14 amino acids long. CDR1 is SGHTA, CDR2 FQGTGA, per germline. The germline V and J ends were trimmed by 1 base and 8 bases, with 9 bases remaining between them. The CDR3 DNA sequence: TGTGCCAGCAGCTTAAGGGCTGACACCAACGTCCTGACTTTC. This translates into CASSLRADTNVLTF. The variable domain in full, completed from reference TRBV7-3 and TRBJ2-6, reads GAGVSQTPSNKVTEKGKYVELRCDPISGHTALYWYRQSLGQGPEFLIYFQGTGAADDSGLPNDRFFAVRPEGSVSTLKIQRTERGDSAVYLCASSLRADTNVLTFGAGSRLTVL.

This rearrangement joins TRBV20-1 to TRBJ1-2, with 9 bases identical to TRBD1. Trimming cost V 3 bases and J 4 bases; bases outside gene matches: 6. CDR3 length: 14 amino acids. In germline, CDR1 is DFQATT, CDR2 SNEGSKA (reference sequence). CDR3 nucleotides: TGCAGTGCTAGTTTACAGGGGGCGCCCTATGGCTACACCTTC. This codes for CSASLQGAPYGYTF.

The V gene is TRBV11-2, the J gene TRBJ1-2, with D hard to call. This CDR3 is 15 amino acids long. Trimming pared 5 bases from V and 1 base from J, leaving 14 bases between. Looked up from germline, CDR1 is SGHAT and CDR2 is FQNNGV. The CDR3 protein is CASSHLRRDNYGYTF. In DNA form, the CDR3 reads TGTGCCAGCAGCCACCTTCGTCGAGATAACTATGGCTACACCTTC. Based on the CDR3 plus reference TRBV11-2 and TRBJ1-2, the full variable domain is EAGVAQSPRYKIIEKRQSVAFWCNPISGHATLYWYQQILGQGPKLLIQFQNNGVVDDSQLPKDRFSAERLKGVDSTLKIQPAKLEDSAVYLCASSHLRRDNYGYTFGSGTRLTVV.

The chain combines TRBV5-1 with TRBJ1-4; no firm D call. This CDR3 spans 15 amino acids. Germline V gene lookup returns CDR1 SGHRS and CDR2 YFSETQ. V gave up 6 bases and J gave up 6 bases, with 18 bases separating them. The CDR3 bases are TGCGCCAGCACCCCAGGAGGCAGTAGTGATGAAAAACTGTTTTTT. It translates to CASTPGGSSDEKLFF.

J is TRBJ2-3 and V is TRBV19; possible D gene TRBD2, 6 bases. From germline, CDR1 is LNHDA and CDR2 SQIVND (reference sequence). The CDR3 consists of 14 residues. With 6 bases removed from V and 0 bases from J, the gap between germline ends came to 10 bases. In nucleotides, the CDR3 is TGTGCCAGTAGAACCGGGACTAGCACAGATACGCAGTATTTT. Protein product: CASRTGTSTDTQYF.

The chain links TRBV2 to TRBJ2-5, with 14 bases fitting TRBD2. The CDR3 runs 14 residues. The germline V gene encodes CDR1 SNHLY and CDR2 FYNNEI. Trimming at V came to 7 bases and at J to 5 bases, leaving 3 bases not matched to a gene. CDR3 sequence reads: CASTGLAGVETQYF. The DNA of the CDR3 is TGTGCCAGCACGGGACTAGCGGGAGTGGAGACCCAGTACTTC. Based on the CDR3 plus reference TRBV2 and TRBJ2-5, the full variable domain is EPEVTQTPSHQVTQMGQEVILRCVPISNHLYFYWYRQILGQKVEFLVSFYNNEISEKSEIFDDQFSVERPDGSNFTLKIRSTKLEDSAMYFCASTGLAGVETQYFGPGTRLLVL.

The CDR3 reads CASSWLGTGELFF. CDR3 in DNA: TGTGCCAGCAGCTGGCTTGGCACCGGGGAGCTGTTTTTT. The gene calls are TRBV11-2 and TRBJ2-2; D is undetermined. V lost 4 bases and J lost 4, with 7 bases in between. This CDR3 has 13 amino acids. Germline V CDR1 and CDR2: SGHAT, FQNNGV.

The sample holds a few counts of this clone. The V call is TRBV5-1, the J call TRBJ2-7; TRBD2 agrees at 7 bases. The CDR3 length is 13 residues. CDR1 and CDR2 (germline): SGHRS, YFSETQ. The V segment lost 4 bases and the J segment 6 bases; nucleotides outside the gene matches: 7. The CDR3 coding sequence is TGCGCCAGCAGCCCTGGGGGAGGGCTCGAGCAGTACTTC. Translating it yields CASSPGGGLEQYF.

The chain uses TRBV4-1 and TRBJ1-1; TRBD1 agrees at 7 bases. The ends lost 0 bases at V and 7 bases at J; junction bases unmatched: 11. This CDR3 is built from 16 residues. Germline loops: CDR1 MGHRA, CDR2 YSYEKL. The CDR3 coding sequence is TGCGCCAGCAGCCAAGATGAGACAGGGACCTCCCTTGAAGCTTTCTTT. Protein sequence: CASSQDETGTSLEAFF.

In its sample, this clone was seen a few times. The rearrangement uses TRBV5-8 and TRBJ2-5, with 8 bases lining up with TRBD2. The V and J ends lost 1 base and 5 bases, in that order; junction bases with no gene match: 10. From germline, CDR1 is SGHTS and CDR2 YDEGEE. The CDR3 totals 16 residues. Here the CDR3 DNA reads TGTGCCAGCAGCTTGCCGGGGGGGCGTAAGTGGGAGACCCAGTACTTC. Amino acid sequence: CASSLPGGRKWETQYF.

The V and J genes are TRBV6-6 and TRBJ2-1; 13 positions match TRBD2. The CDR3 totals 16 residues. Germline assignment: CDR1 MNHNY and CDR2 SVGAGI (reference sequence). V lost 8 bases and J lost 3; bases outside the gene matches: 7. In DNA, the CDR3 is TGTGCCAGCCTACTAGCGGGAGGGCTCGGCTACAATGAGCAGTTCTTC. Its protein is CASLLAGGLGYNEQFF.

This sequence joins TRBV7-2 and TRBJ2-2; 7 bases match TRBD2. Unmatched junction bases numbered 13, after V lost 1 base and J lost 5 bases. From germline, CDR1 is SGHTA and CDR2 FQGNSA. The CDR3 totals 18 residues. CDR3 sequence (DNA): TGTGCCAGCAGCTTAGTTTGGTCTAGCGGATTAAGAACCGGGGAGCTGTTTTTT. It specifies CASSLVWSSGLRTGELFF. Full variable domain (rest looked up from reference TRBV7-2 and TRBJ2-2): GAGVSQSPSNKVTEKGKDVELRCDPISGHTALYWYRQSLGQGLEFLIYFQGNSAPDKSGLPSDRFSAERTGGSVSTLTIQRTQQEDSAVYLCASSLVWSSGLRTGELFFGEGSRLTVL.

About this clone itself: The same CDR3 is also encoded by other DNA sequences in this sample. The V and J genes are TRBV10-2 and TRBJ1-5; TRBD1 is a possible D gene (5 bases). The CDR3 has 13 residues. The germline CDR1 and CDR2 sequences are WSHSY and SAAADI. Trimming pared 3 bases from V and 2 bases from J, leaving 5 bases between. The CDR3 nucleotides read TGCGCCAGCAGTGAACAGGGCAATCAGCCCCAGCATTTT. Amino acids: CASSEQGNQPQHF.

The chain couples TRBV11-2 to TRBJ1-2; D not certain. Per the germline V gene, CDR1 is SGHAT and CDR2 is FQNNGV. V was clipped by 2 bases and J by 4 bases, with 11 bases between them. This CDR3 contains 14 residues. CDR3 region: CASSLRPTGYGYTF. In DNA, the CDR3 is TGTGCCAGCAGCTTACGACCGACGGGCTATGGCTACACCTTC.

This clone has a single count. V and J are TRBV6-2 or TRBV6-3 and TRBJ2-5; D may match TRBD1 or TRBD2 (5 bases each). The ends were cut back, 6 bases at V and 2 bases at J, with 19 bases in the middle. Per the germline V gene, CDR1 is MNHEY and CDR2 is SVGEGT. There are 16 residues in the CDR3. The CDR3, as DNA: TGTGCCAGCAGCCCGGGGCAGGACGGCGATCAAGAGACCCAGTACTTC. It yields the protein CASSPGQDGDQETQYF.

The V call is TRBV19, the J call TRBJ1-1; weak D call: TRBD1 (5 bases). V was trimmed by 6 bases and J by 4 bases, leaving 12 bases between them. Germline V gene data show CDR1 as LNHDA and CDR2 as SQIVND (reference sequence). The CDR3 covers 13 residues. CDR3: CASRIGGGTEAFF. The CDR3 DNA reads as TGTGCCAGTAGAATCGGGGGTGGCACTGAAGCTTTCTTT.

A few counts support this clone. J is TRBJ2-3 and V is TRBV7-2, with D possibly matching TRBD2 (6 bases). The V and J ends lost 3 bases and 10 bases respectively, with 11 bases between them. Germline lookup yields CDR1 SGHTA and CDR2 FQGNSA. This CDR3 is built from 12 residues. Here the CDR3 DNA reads TGTGCCAGCAGCTTGGGGGGTTGGTCGCAGTATTTT. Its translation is CASSLGGWSQYF.

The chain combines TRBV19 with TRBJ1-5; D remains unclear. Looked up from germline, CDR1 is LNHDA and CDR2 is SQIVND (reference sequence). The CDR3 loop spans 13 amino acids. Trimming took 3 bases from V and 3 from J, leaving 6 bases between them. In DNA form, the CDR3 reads TGTGCCAGTAGTATTTCCCTCAATCAGCCCCAGCATTTT. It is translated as CASSISLNQPQHF.